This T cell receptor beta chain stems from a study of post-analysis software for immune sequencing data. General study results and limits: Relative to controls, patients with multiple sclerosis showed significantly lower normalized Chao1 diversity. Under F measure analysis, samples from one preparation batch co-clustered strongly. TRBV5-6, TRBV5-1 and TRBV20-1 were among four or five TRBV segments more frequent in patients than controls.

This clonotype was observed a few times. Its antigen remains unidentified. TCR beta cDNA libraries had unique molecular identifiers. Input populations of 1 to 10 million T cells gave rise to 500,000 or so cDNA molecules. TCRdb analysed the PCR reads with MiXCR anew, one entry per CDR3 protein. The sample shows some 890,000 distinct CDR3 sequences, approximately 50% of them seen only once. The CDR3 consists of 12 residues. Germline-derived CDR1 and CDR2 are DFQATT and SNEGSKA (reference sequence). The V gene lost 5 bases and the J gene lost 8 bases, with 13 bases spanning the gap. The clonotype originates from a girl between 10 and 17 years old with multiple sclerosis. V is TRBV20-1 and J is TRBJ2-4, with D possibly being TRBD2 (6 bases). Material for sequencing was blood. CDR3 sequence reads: CSALEGQDIQYF. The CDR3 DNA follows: TGCAGTGCTCTGGAGGGCCAGGACATTCAGTACTTC.